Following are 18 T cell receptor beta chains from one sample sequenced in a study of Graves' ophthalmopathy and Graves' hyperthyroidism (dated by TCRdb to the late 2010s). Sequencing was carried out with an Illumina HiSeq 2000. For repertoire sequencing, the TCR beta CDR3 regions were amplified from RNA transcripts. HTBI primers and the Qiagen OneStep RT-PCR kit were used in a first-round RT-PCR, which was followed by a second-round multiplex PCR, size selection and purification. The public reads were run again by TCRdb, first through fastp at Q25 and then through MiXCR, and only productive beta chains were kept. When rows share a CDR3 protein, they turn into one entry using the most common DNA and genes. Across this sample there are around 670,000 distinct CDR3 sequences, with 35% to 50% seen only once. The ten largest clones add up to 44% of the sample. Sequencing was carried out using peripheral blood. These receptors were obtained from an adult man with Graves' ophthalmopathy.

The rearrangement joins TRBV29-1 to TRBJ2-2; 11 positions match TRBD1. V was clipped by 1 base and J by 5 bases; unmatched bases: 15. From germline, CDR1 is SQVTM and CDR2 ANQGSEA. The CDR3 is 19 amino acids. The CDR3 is CSVEGGQGARSGQTGELFF. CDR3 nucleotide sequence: TGCAGCGTTGAAGGCGGACAGGGGGCTAGGTCGGGACAGACCGGGGAGCTGTTTTTT.

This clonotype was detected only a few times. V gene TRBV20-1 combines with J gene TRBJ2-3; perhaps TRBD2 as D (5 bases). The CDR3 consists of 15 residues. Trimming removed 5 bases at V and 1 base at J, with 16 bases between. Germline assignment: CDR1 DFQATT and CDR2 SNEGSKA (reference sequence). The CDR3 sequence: CSAPSSPIRTDTQYF. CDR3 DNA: TGCAGTGCTCCTAGCTCCCCCATTCGCACAGATACGCAGTATTTT.

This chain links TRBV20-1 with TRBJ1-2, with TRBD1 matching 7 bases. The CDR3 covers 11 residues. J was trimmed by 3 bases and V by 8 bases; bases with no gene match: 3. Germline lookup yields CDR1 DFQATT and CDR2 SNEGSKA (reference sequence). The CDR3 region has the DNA TGCAGTTACGGACAGGACTATGGCTACACCTTC. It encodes CSYGQDYGYTF.

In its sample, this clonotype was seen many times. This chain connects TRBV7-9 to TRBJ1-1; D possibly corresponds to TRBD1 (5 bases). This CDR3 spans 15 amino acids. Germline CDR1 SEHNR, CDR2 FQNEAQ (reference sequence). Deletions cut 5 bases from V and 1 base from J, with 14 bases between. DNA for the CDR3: TGTGCCAGCAGCAGACCGGGACGGACGAACACTGAAGCTTTCTTT. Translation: CASSRPGRTNTEAFF.

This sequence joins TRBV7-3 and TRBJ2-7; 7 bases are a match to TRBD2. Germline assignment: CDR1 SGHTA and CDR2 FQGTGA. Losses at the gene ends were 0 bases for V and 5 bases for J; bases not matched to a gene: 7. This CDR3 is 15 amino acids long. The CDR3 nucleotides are TGTGCCAGCAGCTTAACTGGGACTATGTTGGACGAGCAGTACTTC. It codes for CASSLTGTMLDEQYF.

CDR3 protein: CASSQEASRSTQYF. For the CDR3, the DNA is TGTGCCAGCAGCCAGGAGGCTAGCCGTTCGACCCAGTACTTC. The chain employs TRBV4-2 and TRBJ2-5; perhaps TRBD2 as D (5 bases). Germline V gives CDR1 LGHNA, CDR2 YNFKEQ. This CDR3 contains 14 residues. V was cut by 3 bases and J by 7 bases, with 15 bases left in between.

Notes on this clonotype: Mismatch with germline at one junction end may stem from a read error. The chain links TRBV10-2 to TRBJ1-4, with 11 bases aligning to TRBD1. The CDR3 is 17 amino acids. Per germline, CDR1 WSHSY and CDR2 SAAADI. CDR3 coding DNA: TGTGCCAGCAGTTACTCGGGACAGGGGGTCTTGAGTGAAAAACTGTTTTTT. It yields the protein CASSYSGQGVLSEKLFF.

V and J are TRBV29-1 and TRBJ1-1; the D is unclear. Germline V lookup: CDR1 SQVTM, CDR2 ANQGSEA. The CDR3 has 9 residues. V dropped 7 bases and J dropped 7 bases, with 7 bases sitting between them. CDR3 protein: CSAVGEAFF. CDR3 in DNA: TGCAGCGCGGTCGGTGAAGCTTTCTTT.

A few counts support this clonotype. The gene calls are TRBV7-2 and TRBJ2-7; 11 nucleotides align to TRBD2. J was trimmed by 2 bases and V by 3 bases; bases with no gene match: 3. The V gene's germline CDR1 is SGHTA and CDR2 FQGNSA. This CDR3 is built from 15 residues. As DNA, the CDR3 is TGTGCCAGCAGCTTGACTAGCGGGAAAGCCTACGAGCAGTACTTC. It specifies CASSLTSGKAYEQYF.

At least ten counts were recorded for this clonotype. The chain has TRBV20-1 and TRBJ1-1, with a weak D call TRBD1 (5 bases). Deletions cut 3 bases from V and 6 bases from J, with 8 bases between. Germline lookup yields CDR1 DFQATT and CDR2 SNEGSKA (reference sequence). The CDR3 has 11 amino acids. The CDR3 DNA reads TGCAGTGCTAGTAGGGGTCCTGAAGCTTTCTTT. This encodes CSASRGPEAFF.

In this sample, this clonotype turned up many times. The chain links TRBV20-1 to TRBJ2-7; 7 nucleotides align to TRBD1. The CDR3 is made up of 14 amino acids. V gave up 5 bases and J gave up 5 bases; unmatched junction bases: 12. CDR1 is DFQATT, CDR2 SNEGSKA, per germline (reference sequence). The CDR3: CSAPDRMSAHEQYF. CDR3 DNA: TGCAGTGCTCCGGACAGGATGTCGGCCCACGAGCAGTACTTC.

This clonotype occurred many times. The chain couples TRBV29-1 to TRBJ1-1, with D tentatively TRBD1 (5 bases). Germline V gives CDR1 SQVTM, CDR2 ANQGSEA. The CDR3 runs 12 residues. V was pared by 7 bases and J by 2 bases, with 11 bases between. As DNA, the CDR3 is TGCAGCGGTGGACAAAGAAACACTGAAGCTTTCTTT. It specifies CSGGQRNTEAFF. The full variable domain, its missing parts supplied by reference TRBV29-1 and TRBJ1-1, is SAVISQKPSRDICQRGTSLTIQCQVDSQVTMMFWYRQQPGQSLTLIATANQGSEATYESGFVIDKFPISRPNLTFSTLTVSNMSPEDSSIYLCSGGQRNTEAFFGQGTRLTVV.

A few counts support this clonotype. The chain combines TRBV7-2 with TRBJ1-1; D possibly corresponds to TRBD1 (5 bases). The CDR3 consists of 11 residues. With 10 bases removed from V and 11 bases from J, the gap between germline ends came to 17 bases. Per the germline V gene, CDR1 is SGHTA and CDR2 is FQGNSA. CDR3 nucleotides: TGTGCCACCGCCCCGGGAAGGGACGCTTTCTTT. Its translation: CATAPGRDAFF.

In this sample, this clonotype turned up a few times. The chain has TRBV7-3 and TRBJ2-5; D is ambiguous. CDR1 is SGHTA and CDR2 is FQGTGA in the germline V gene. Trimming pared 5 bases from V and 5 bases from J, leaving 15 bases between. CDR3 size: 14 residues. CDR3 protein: CASSALMGWETQYF. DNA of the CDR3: TGTGCCAGCAGCGCCCTCATGGGTTGGGAGACCCAGTACTTC.

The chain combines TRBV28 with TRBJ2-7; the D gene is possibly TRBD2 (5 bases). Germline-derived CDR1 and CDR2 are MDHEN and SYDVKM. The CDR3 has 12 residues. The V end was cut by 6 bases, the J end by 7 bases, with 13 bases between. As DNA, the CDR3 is TGTGCCAGCAGGGCGGGCGCGGGTGAGCAGTACTTC. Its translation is CASRAGAGEQYF.

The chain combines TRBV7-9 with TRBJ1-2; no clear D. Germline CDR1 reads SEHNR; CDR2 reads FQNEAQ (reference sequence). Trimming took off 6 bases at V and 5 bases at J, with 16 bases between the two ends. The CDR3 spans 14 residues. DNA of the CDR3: TGTGCCAGCAGTTTATTCGGTGAGCCGTATGGCTACACCTTC. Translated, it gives CASSLFGEPYGYTF. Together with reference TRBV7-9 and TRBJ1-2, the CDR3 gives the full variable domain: DTGVSQNPRHKITKRGQNVTFRCDPISEHNRLYWYRQTLGQGPEFLTYFQNEAQLEKSRLLSDRFSAERPKGSFSTLEIQRTEQGDSAMYLCASSLFGEPYGYTFGSGTRLTVV.

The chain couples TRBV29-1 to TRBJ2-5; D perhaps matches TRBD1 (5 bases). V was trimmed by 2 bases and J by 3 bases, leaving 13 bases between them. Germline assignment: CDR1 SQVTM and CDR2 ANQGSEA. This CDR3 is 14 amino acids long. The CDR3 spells CSVELGLLKETQYF. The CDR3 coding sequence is TGCAGCGTTGAACTGGGGCTATTAAAAGAGACCCAGTACTTC.

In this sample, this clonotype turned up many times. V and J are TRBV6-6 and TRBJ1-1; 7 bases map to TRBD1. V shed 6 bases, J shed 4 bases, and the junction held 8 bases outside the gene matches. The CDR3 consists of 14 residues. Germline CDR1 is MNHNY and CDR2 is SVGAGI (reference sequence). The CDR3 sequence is CASRNSGQSTEAFF. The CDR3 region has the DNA TGTGCCAGCAGGAACTCGGGACAGAGCACTGAAGCTTTCTTT.